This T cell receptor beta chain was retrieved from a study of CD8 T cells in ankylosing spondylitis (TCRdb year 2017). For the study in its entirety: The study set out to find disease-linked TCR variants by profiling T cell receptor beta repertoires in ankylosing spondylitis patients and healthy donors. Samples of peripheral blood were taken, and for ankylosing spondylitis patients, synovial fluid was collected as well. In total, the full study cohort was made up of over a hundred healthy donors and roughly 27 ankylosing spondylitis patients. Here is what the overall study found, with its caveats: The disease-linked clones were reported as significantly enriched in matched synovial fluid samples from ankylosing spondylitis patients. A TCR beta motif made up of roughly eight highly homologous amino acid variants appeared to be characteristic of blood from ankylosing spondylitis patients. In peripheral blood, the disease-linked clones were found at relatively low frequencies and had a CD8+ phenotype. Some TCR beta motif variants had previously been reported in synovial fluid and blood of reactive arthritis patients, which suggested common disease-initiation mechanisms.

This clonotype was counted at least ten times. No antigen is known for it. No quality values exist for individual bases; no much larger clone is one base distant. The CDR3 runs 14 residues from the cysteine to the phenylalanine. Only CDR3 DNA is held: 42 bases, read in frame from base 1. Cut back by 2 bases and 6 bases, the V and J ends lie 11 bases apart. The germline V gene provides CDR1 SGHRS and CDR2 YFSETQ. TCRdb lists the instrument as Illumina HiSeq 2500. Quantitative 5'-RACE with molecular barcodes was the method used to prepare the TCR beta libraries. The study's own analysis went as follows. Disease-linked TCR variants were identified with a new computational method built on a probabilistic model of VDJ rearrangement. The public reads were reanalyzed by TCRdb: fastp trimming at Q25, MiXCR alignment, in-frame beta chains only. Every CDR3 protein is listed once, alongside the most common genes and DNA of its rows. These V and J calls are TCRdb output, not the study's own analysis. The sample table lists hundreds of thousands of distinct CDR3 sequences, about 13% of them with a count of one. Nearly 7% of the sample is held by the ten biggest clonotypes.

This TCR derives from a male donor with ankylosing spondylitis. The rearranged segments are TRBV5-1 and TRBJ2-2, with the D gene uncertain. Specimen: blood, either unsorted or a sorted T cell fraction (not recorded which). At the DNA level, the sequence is TGCGCCAGCAGCTTAGGAGTAGACGCCGGGGAGCTGTTTTTT. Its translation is CASSLGVDAGELFF.